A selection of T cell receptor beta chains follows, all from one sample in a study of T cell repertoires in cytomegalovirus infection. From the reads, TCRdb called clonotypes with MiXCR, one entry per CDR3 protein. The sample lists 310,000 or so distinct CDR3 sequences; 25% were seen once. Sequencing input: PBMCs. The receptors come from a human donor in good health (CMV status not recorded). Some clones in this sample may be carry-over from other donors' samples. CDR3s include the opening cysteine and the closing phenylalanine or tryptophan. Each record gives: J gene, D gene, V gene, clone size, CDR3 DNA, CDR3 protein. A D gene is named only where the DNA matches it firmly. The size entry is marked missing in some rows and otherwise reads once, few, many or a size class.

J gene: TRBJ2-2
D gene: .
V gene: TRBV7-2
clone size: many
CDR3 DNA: TGTGCCAGCAGCTTCGACAGGCAGACCGGGGAGCTGTTTTTT
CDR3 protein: CASSFDRQTGELFF

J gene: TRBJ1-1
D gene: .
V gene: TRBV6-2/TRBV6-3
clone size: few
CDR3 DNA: TGTGCCAGCAGTGCTGGTCATAGTCGCGACACTGAAGCTTTCTTT
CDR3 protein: CASSAGHSRDTEAFF

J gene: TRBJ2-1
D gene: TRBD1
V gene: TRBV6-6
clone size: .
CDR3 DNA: TGTGCCAGCAGTTACTTCGCCGGGACAGGGCGATCCCCTGAGCAGTTCTTC
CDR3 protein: CASSYFAGTGRSPEQFF

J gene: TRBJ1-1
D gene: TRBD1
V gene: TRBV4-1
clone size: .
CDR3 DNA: TGCGCCAGCAGTCAAGAGAACAGGGGGCCGGGCACTGAAGCTTTCTTT
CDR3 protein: CASSQENRGPGTEAFF

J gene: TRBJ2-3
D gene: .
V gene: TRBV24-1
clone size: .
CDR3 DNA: TGTGCCACCACTCCGAAGGGGAGAGATACGCAGTATTTT
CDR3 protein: CATTPKGRDTQYF

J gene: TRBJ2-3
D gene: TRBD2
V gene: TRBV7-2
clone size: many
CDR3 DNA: TGTGCCAGCAGCCTGAAAGCGGGGCTCGGCACAGATACGCAGTATTTT
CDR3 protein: CASSLKAGLGTDTQYF

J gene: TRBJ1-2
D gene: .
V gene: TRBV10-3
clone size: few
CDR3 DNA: TGTGCCATCAGTGAGTCTGCGGGGGGGGGCTATGGCTACACCTTC
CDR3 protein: CAISESAGGGYGYTF

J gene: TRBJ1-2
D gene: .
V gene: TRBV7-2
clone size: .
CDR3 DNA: TGTGCGAGCATCGTAGCCCCTGGGCAGGACTATGGCTACACCTTC
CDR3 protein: CASIVAPGQDYGYTF

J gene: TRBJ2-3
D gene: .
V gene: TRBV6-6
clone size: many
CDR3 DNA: TGTGCCAGCAGTTACCCCCCCCTAGGGCGATTCACAGATACGCAGTATTTT
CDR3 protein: CASSYPPLGRFTDTQYF

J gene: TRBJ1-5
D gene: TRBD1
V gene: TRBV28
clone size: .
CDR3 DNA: TGTGCCAGCAGTTTTCGGGCTACAGGGGGCGGGCAGCCCCAGCATTTT
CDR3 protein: CASSFRATGGGQPQHF

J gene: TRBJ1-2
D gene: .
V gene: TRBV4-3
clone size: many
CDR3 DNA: TGCGCCAGCAGCCAAGATCAAGCAGGGAACTATGGCTACACCTTC
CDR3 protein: CASSQDQAGNYGYTF

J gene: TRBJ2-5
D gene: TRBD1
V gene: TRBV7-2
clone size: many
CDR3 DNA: TGTGCCAGCAGCTTAGACCGGGACAGGGTCGGTGAGACCCAGTACTTC
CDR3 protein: CASSLDRDRVGETQYF

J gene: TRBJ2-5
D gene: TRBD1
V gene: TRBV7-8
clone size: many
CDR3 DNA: TGTGCCAGCAGCGTTTGGACAGGGGGCGAGAAGACCCAGTACTTC
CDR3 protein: CASSVWTGGEKTQYF

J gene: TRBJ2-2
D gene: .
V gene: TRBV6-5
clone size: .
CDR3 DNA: TGTGCCAGCAGTTACTCGTCTCAACTTCGCCCCGGGGAGCTGTTTTTT
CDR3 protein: CASSYSSQLRPGELFF

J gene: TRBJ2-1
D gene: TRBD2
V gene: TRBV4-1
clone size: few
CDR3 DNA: TGCGCCAGCAGCCCCATGGGACTAGCGGGACGCAATGGGGAGCAGTTCTTC
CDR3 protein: CASSPMGLAGRNGEQFF

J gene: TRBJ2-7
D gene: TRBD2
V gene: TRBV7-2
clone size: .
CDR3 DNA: TGTGCCAGCAGCTTATTCGGGACTACACTGGGCGAGCAGTACTTC
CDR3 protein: CASSLFGTTLGEQYF

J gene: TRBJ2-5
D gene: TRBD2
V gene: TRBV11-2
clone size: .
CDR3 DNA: TGTGCCAGCAGCTTTTGGGGAGGGGAGACCCAGTACTTC
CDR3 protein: CASSFWGGETQYF

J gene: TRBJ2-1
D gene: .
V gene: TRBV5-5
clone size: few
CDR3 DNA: TGTGCCAGCAGCTCGCCCGGGACGGTTTTTGAGCAGTTCTTC
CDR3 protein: CASSSPGTVFEQFF

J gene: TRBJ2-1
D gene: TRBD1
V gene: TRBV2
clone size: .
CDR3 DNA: TGTGCCAGCAGTGATCAGGGGGCGGGATACAATGAGCAGTTCTTC
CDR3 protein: CASSDQGAGYNEQFF

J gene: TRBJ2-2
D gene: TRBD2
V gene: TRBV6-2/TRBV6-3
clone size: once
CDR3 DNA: TGTGCCAGCAGTTACCTCTTTAGCGGGAGGGCCCGCACCGGGGAGCTGTTTTTT
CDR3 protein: CASSYLFSGRARTGELFF

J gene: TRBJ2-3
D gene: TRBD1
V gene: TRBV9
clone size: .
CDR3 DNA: TGTGCCAGCAGCGCGGGACAGGTAGCAGATACGCAGTATTTT
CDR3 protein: CASSAGQVADTQYF

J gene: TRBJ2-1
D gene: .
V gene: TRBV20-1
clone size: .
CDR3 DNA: TGCAGTGCTAGAGCAGAGAGTCAGCAGTTCTTC
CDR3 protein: CSARAESQQFF

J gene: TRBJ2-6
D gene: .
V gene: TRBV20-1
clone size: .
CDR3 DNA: TGCAGTGCTACTTCAGGGGACTCTGGGGCCAACGTCCTGACTTTC
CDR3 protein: CSATSGDSGANVLTF

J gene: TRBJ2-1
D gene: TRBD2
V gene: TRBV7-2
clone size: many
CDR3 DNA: TGTGCCAGCAGCTTAGTAGCGGGCGTTGACAATGAGCAGTTCTTC
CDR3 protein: CASSLVAGVDNEQFF

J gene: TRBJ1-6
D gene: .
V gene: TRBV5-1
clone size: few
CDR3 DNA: TGCGCCAGCAGCTTGGACGGGCTCAATTCACCCCTCCACTTT
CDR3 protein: CASSLDGLNSPLHF

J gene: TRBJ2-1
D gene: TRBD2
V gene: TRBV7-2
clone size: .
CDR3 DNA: TGTGCCAGCAGCTTAACGGGAGGGCCATTGGATGAGCAGTTCTTC
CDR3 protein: CASSLTGGPLDEQFF